This TCR beta chain was recorded in a study of blood T cells in healthy people across ages. PCR was performed a second time for 7 to 11 cycles using a sample-barcoded 5' primer and a J-beta primer mix. TCRdb itself ran the 5' RACE reads through MiXCR, one entry per CDR3 protein. The sample includes around 870,000 distinct CDR3 sequences, around 26% of them seen just once. This clonotype was detected ten times or more. Its antigen is not identified. No fewer than 7 million PBMCs went into each sample. This CDR3 has 14 amino acids. Trimming took off 0 bases at V and 7 bases at J, with 14 bases between the two ends. Looked up from germline, CDR1 is SGDLS and CDR2 is YYNGEE. Points from the study as a whole: Naive T cell percentage showed a strong correlation with the diversity of TCR beta. It was the long-lived donors that had more naive CD4+ cells and higher diversity than aged donors.

The sequencing input was blood. This sequence was found in a woman older than 75 in good health. The J gene is TRBJ2-7, the V gene TRBV9, with D perhaps given as TRBD1 or TRBD2 (6 bases each). CDR3: CASSVGGGRLEQYF. The CDR3 DNA reads as TGTGCCAGCAGCGTAGGAGGGGGGCGGCTGGAGCAGTACTTC.